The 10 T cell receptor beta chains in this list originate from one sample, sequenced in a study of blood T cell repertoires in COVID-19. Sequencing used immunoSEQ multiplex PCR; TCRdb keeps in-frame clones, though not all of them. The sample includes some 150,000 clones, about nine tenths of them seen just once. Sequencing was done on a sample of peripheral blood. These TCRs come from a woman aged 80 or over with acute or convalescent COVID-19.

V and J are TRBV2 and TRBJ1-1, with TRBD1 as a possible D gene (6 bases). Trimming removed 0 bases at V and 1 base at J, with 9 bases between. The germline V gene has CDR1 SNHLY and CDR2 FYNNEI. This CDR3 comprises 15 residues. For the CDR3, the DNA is TGTGCCAGCAGTGAAGCGGGGACATCGAACACTGAAGCTTTCTTT. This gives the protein CASSEAGTSNTEAFF.

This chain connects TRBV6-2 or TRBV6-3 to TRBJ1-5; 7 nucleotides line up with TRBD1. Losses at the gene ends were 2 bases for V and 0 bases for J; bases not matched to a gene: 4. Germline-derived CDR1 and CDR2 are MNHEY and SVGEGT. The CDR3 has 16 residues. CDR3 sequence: CASSYQGTVSNQPQHF. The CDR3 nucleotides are TGTGCCAGCAGTTACCAGGGGACAGTTAGCAATCAGCCCCAGCATTTT.

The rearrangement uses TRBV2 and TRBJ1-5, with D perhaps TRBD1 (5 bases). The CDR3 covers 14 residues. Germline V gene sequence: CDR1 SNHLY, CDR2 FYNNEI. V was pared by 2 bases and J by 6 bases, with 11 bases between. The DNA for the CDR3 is TGTGCCAGCAGTGAATATCAGGGCACTCAGCCCCAGCATTTT. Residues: CASSEYQGTQPQHF.

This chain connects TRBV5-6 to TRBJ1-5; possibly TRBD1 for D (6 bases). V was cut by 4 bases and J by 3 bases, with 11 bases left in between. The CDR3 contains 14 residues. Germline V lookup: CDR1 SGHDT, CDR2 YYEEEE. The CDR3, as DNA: TGTGCCAGCAGCCATCGGACAGTCAATCAGCCCCAGCATTTT. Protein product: CASSHRTVNQPQHF.

DNA for the CDR3: TGTGCCAGCAGCTCTACGGACAGGGGGCTCGAGGTCACCACAGATACGCAGTATTTT. It translates to CASSSTDRGLEVTTDTQYF. The gene calls are TRBV7-9 and TRBJ2-3, with 11 bases matching TRBD1. CDR3 length: 19 amino acids. Germline assignment: CDR1 SEHNR and CDR2 FQNEAQ (reference sequence). Losses at the gene ends were 4 bases for V and 2 bases for J; bases not matched to a gene: 14. Using reference TRBV7-9 and TRBJ2-3 for the parts outside the CDR3, the full variable domain is DTGVSQNPRHKITKRGQNVTFRCDPISEHNRLYWYRQTLGQGPEFLTYFQNEAQLEKSRLLSDRFSAERPKGSFSTLEIQRTEQGDSAMYLCASSSTDRGLEVTTDTQYFGPGTRLTVL.

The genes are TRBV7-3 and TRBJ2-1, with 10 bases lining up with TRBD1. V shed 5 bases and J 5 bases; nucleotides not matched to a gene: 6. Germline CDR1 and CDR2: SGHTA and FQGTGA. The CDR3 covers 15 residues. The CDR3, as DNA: TGTGCCAGCAGCCCAGGGACAGGGGCCAACAATGAGCAGTTCTTC. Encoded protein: CASSPGTGANNEQFF.

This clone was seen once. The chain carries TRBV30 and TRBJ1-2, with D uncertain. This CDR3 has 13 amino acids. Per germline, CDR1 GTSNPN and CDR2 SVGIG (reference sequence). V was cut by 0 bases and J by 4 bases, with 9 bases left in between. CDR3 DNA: TGTGCCTGGAGTGTCGGAGGATCCTATGGCTACACCTTC. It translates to CAWSVGGSYGYTF.

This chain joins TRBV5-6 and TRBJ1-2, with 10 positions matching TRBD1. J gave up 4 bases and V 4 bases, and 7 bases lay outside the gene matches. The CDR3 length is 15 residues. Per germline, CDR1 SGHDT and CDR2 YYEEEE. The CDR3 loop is CASSRTGQGFYGYTF. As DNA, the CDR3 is TGTGCCAGCAGCAGAACGGGACAGGGGTTCTATGGCTACACCTTC.

CDR3 DNA: TGTGCCAGCAGTGAAGGCGTGAGGCAGCAAGAGACCCAGTACTTC. Encoded protein: CASSEGVRQQETQYF. This chain joins TRBV25-1 and TRBJ2-5; D is uncertain. This CDR3 has 15 amino acids. Looked up from germline, CDR1 is MGHDK and CDR2 is SYGVNS. Trimming cost V 2 bases and J 2 bases, with 12 bases left between them.

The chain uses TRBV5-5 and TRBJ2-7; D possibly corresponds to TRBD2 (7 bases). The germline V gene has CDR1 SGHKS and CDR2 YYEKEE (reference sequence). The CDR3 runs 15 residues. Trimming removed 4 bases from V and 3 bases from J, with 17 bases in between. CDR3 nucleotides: TGTGCCAGCAGCGTAGGGGGGGTGTCGAACTACGAGCAGTACTTC. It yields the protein CASSVGGVSNYEQYF.